The clone carrying this TCR beta chain was observed a few times. What it binds is unknown. The CDR3 consists of 15 residues. V lost 10 bases to trimming and J lost 4 bases; unmatched junction nucleotides: 15. Germline lookup yields CDR1 SNHLY and CDR2 FYNNEI. The entry originates in a study of blood T cells in healthy people across ages. In the study overall: About one barcoded beta molecule per two T cells came from capture by template switching.

Every sample gave at least 5 micrograms of total RNA when it was extracted. Study results and caveats: Diversity figures derived from one million T cells were judged to underestimate the true value. CMV infection status of these donors was not known.

Sample-barcoded 5' priming and a J-beta primer mix drove a second PCR of 7 to 11 cycles. Using its own MiXCR run on the 5' RACE reads, TCRdb lists one record per CDR3 protein. The table records roughly 1.6 million distinct CDR3 sequences, about 31% of them present only once. The gene calls are TRBV2 and TRBJ1-2, with 7 bases aligning to TRBD1. The clonotype was recovered from a woman aged 25 to 39 in good health. Sequenced input: blood. In DNA, the CDR3 is TGTGCCACCCTTAGTACTCCGGGACAGCGCTATGGCTACACCTTC. Its translation is CATLSTPGQRYGYTF.